This paragraph reports one T cell receptor beta chain. Antigen specificity is unknown. CDR1 is KGHSH, CDR2 LQKENI, per germline. The CDR3 loop spans 17 amino acids. Trimming removed 3 bases from V and 10 bases from J; junction bases left unmatched: 9. The data derive from a study of regulatory T cells. General study results and limits: In patients, unique TRB V-J pairs were restricted and V/J usage skewed, especially in Tregs. In CD3G-deficient patients, conventional CD4+ T cells were enriched for hydrophobic CDR3 residues at positions 6 and 7.

Every patient with CD3G deficiency had evidence of autoimmunity. At testing, patients were 2 to 39 years old, with reduced naive and increased memory T-cell proportions. The primer mix had 52 TRBV and 13 TRBJ primers. Produced via immunoSEQ multiplex PCR; TCRdb's table is partial and in-frame only. The table records 25,000 to 35,000 clones, 85% to 95% of them present only once. The rearrangement uses TRBV18 and TRBJ2-1; 16 bases fit TRBD2. Sequences were obtained from conventional CD4+ T cells sorted from blood. This clonotype originated in a person between 18 and 30 years old with CD3G deficiency. In DNA form, the CDR3 reads TGTGCCAGCTCACCGCCCGGGACTAGCGGGAGGGCCGGAGAGCAGTTCTTC. Residues: CASSPPGTSGRAGEQFF.